The present T cell receptor beta chain was sequenced within a study of radiotherapy plus CTLA-4 blockade in lung cancer. Whole-study context: The study recorded objective responses in roughly 20% of patients and disease control in around 31%.

Only in-frame clones appear in the TCRdb table, and some are missing; sequencing was by immunoSEQ multiplex PCR. The table has some 50,000 clones, 70% to 85% seen once. The germline CDR1 and CDR2 sequences are SNHLY and FYNNEI. Trimming at V came to 7 bases and at J to 9 bases, leaving 11 bases not matched to a gene. This CDR3 has 16 residues. Study-level findings and limits: Subsequent to radiotherapy plus ipilimumab, tumor-derived TCR clones underwent expansion in blood. According to reports, early shifts in blood T cell clones, alongside interferon-beta, forecast response most accurately.

Chemo-refractory metastatic non-small-cell lung cancer patients underwent focal radiation alongside CTLA-4 blockade with ipilimumab. In this sample, this clone turned up once. The target antigen is unknown. The chain recombines TRBV2 with TRBJ1-6, with 11 bases that match TRBD1. The TCR was taken from a human donor with non-small cell lung cancer who had a partial response to radiotherapy plus ipilimumab. Sample: peripheral blood, taken from a patient treated with radiotherapy plus ipilimumab. CDR3 DNA sequence: TGTGCCAGCAACCCCGGAATGGGACAGGGGGGTTCACCCCTCCACTTT. The encoded protein is CASNPGMGQGGSPLHF. Filled out from reference TRBV2 and TRBJ1-6, the complete variable domain reads EPEVTQTPSHQVTQMGQEVILRCVPISNHLYFYWYRQILGQKVEFLVSFYNNEISEKSEIFDDQFSVERPDGSNFTLKIRSTKLEDSAMYFCASNPGMGQGGSPLHFGNGTRLTVT.